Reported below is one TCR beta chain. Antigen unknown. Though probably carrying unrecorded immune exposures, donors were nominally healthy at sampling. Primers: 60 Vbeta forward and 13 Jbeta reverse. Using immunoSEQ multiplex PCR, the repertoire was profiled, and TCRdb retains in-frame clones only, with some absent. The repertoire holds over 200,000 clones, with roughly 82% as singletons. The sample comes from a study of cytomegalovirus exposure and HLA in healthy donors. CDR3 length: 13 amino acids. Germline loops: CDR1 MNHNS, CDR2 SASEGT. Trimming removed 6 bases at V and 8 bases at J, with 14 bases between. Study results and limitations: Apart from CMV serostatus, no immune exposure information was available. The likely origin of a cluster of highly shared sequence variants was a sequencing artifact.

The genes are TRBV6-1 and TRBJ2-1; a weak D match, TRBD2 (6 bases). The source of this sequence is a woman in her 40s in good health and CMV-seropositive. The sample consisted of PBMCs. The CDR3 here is CASSPGGGDEQFF. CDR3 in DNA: TGTGCCAGCAGCCCCGGTGGCGGGGATGAGCAGTTCTTC.